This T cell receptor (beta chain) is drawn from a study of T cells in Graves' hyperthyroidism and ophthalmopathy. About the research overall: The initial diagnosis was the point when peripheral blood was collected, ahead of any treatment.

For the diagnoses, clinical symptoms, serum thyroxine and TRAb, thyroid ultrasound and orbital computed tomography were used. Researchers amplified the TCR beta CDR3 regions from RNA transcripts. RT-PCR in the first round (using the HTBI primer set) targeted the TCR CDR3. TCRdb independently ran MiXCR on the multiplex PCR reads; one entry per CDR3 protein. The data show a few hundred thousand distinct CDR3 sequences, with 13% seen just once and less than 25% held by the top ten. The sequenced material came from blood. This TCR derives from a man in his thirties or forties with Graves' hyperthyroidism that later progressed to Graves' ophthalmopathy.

The CDR3 region has the DNA TGTGCCAGCCGGTGGGGGTTGAACACTGAAGCTTTCTTT. Encoded protein: CASRWGLNTEAFF. V and J are TRBV6-1 and TRBJ1-1; weak D call: TRBD1 (5 bases). Trimming took 8 bases from V and 0 from J, leaving 10 bases between them. CDR3 length: 13 amino acids. Per germline, CDR1 MNHNS and CDR2 SASEGT.